The rows below give T cell receptor beta chains drawn from one sample of a study of T cell responses to AZD1222 COVID-19 vaccine. This table comes from immunoSEQ multiplex PCR, and its TCRdb copy is limited to in-frame clones, with some not included. This sample has over 120,000 clones, with about 94% found just once. The input for sequencing was peripheral blood, taken on day 0 of AZD1222 vaccination. These receptors came from an adult in good health. Each CDR3 is given with its conserved first and last residue. Fields, in order: clone size, V gene, D gene, J gene, CDR3 DNA, CDR3 protein. A D gene is named only where the DNA matches it firmly. Rows may omit the clone size; those that give it use once, few, many or a size class.

NA	TRBV5-1	TRBD2	TRBJ2-2	TGCGCCAGCAGCCCCACTAGCGGGAGCCCGCACACCGGGGAGCTGTTTTTT	CASSPTSGSPHTGELFF
NA	TRBV6-5	NA	TRBJ2-7	TGTGCCAGCAGTTATTACCAGGCCGAGCAGTACTTC	CASSYYQAEQYF
NA	TRBV29-1	TRBD1	TRBJ2-7	TGCAGCGTTCGCGTGACAGGGCACGAGCAGTACTTC	CSVRVTGHEQYF
NA	TRBV24-1	NA	TRBJ2-7	TGTGCCACCAGTGATGCCCGGCGGGTTCCGTACGAGCAGTACTTC	CATSDARRVPYEQYF
NA	TRBV7-2	TRBD1	TRBJ1-1	TGTGCCAGCAGCCTAATGGGACAGGGCCTATTGAACACTGAAGCTTTCTTT	CASSLMGQGLLNTEAFF
NA	TRBV3-1/TRBV3-2	NA	TRBJ2-5	TGTGCCAGCAGCCAATACCAAGAGACCCAGTACTTC	CASSQYQETQYF
few	TRBV27	NA	TRBJ2-5	TGTGCCAGCAGTTCCGGCCGCGTTGGGGCCCAGTACTTC	CASSSGRVGAQYF
NA	TRBV5-6	NA	TRBJ2-7	TGTGCCAGCAGCTTGGTTCCCGGGTACAACTACGAGCAGTACTTC	CASSLVPGYNYEQYF
NA	TRBV15	NA	TRBJ1-5	TGTGCCACCAGCAGAGATGGGGGGGTAGGAAGTCAGCCCCAGCATTTT	CATSRDGGVGSQPQHF
NA	TRBV7-2	NA	TRBJ2-7	TGTGCCAGCAGCCCAACCCGGGTCTCCTACGAGCAGTACTTC	CASSPTRVSYEQYF
NA	TRBV5-1	NA	TRBJ2-1	TGCGCCAGCAGCTTGAATTCGGGAATATACAATGAGCAGTTCTTC	CASSLNSGIYNEQFF
NA	TRBV28	NA	TRBJ2-1	TGTGCCAGCAGTTTCCCGGACTTCCCGTACAATGAGCAGTTCTTC	CASSFPDFPYNEQFF
NA	TRBV7-6	NA	TRBJ1-1	TGTGCCAGCAGCTCCCGGGTCCTCACTGAAGCTTTCTTT	CASSSRVLTEAFF
NA	TRBV5-8	NA	TRBJ1-2	TGTGCCAGCAGCTTCGACAGCCCTTCCTATGGCTACACCTTC	CASSFDSPSYGYTF
NA	TRBV19	NA	TRBJ1-4	TGTGCCAGTAGTATACTCCTACCCGGGGGTGAAAAACTGTTTTTT	CASSILLPGGEKLFF
NA	TRBV6-5	TRBD2	TRBJ2-7	TGTGCCAGCAGCCGGACTAGCGGGCTCTACGAGCAGTACTTC	CASSRTSGLYEQYF
NA	TRBV28	TRBD1	TRBJ1-5	TGTGCCAGCCTAGGGACAGGGAATCAGCCCCAGCATTTT	CASLGTGNQPQHF
NA	TRBV14	TRBD1	TRBJ1-3	TGTGCCAGCAGCCAGCACATAGGGACAGGGTACATTGACTCTGGAAACACCATATATTTT	CASSQHIGTGYIDSGNTIYF
NA	TRBV5-6	TRBD2	TRBJ2-1	TGTGCCAGCAGCCCGAGGGGACTAGCGGGCTACAATGAGCAGTTCTTC	CASSPRGLAGYNEQFF
NA	TRBV19	NA	TRBJ1-1	TGTGCCAGTAGTATAGAAGGGACAAGGGCTGAAGCTTTCTTT	CASSIEGTRAEAFF
NA	TRBV6-1	NA	TRBJ1-2	TGTGCCAGCAGTGAAGGGGGGGGCAATGGCTATGGCTACACCTTC	CASSEGGGNGYGYTF
NA	TRBV18	NA	TRBJ1-2	TGTGCCAGCCGAGAAGGCTTTCCCTATGGCTACACCTTC	CASREGFPYGYTF
NA	TRBV5-1	TRBD2	TRBJ2-2	TGCGCCAGCAGCTTGCGCCTAGCGGGAGGCGGCACCGGGGAGCTGTTTTTT	CASSLRLAGGGTGELFF
NA	TRBV13	NA	TRBJ2-3	TGTGCCAGCAGCTCACCCACAGATACGCAGTATTTT	CASSSPTDTQYF
NA	TRBV5-6	NA	TRBJ2-2	TGTGCCAGCGTCGGAGGGGCGAACACCGGGGAGCTGTTTTTT	CASVGGANTGELFF
few	TRBV9	TRBD2	TRBJ2-3	TGTGCCAGCAGCGTTAGCGGGAGAGGGGCAGATACGCAGTATTTT	CASSVSGRGADTQYF
NA	TRBV19	NA	TRBJ1-5	TGTGCCAGTAGTATAGATTCGAGGGCCCAGCATTTT	CASSIDSRAQHF
NA	TRBV7-3	NA	TRBJ2-2	TGTGCCAGCAGCTTAAGTACGGGGTCCACCGGGGAGCTGTTTTTT	CASSLSTGSTGELFF
once	TRBV19	NA	TRBJ2-2	TGTGCCAGTAGATCCCCAAGGGCGGCGAACACCGGGGAGCTGTTTTTT	CASRSPRAANTGELFF
once	TRBV5-1	TRBD1	TRBJ1-2	TGCGCCAGCAGCTCTCGCTCGGGACAGGGCTCCTATGGCTACACCTTC	CASSSRSGQGSYGYTF
NA	TRBV6-5	NA	TRBJ2-7	TGTGCCAGCAGTTACATGCACGAGCAGTACTTC	CASSYMHEQYF
NA	TRBV7-9	TRBD2	TRBJ2-1	TGTGCCAGCAGCCGACTAGCGGGCCGGAACAATGAGCAGTTCTTC	CASSRLAGRNNEQFF
NA	TRBV19	NA	TRBJ1-3	TGTGCCAGTAGTATGACCGGAAACACCATATATTTT	CASSMTGNTIYF
NA	TRBV5-5	NA	TRBJ1-4	TGTGCCAGCAGCTTGCGTGGCAGGAATAATGAAAAACTGTTTTTT	CASSLRGRNNEKLFF
NA	TRBV9	NA	TRBJ1-5	TGTGCCAGCAGCGTAGGGGTCGGTAATCAGCCCCAGCATTTT	CASSVGVGNQPQHF